These 30 T cell receptor beta chains were all obtained from the same sample, sequenced in a study of cytomegalovirus exposure and HLA in healthy donors. It was with 60 Vbeta and 13 Jbeta primers that the PCR ran. Profiling relied on immunoSEQ multiplex PCR, and the TCRdb table lists in-frame clones only, not all of them. The table shows 150,000 to 200,000 clones, with 60% to 80% occurring only once. Material: PBMCs. The source of these receptors is a middle-aged man in good health and CMV-seronegative.

The chain is built from TRBV5-1 and TRBJ1-5, with 7 nucleotides matching TRBD1. V was clipped by 4 bases and J by 4 bases; unmatched bases: 2. This CDR3 spans 13 amino acids. CDR1 is SGHRS, CDR2 YFSETQ, per germline. The CDR3 region has the DNA TGCGCCAGCAGCCCGGACAGGAATCAGCCCCAGCATTTT. This encodes CASSPDRNQPQHF.

The count of this clone is one. This chain links TRBV19 with TRBJ1-5, with D hard to call. This CDR3 is built from 14 residues. The germline V gene encodes CDR1 LNHDA and CDR2 SQIVND (reference sequence). V was trimmed by 5 bases and J by 2 bases, leaving 10 bases between them. The chain's CDR3 is CASSESNGNQPQHF. The CDR3 coding sequence is TGTGCCAGTAGTGAGAGTAATGGCAATCAGCCCCAGCATTTT.

This chain uses TRBV18 with TRBJ1-5; no clear D. V was pared by 3 bases and J by 6 bases, with 9 bases between. The CDR3 has 13 residues. The germline V gene encodes CDR1 KGHSH and CDR2 LQKENI. The CDR3 loop reads CASSPPGGQPQHF. CDR3 DNA: TGTGCCAGCTCACCGCCAGGAGGTCAGCCCCAGCATTTT.

The chain employs TRBV2 and TRBJ1-6, with D maybe TRBD1 (5 bases). Germline-derived CDR1 and CDR2 are SNHLY and FYNNEI. Trimming removed 6 bases from V and 3 bases from J, with 15 bases in between. The CDR3 loop spans 16 amino acids. CDR3 DNA sequence: TGTGCCAGCAGGGGCGGGGGGACCTACTATAATTCACCCCTCCACTTT. It is translated as CASRGGGTYYNSPLHF.

The chain couples TRBV27 to TRBJ1-2; D not resolved. The germline gives CDR1 MNHEY, CDR2 SMNVEV (reference sequence). Trimming stripped 0 bases from V and 8 bases from J, with 13 bases between. The CDR3 contains 14 residues. CDR3 amino acids: CASSLSESSIGYTF. CDR3 bases: TGTGCCAGCAGTTTATCGGAGAGTTCGATCGGCTACACCTTC.

This chain joins TRBV30 and TRBJ1-5, with D tentatively TRBD1 (5 bases). Germline-derived CDR1 and CDR2 are GTSNPN and SVGIG (reference sequence). The CDR3 totals 17 residues. The germline V and J ends were trimmed by 4 bases and 4 bases, with 23 bases remaining between them. The CDR3 loop is CAWTSERTPTVNQPQHF. Written as DNA, the CDR3 is TGTGCCTGGACGTCTGAGAGGACCCCGACAGTTAATCAGCCCCAGCATTTT.

This CDR3 is CASRRDYLMEQYF. The CDR3 coding sequence is TGTGCCAGCAGACGGGACTACCTCATGGAGCAGTACTTC. This chain uses TRBV6-5 with TRBJ2-7; 7 positions match TRBD2. The V gene end was trimmed by 6 bases and the J gene end by 7 bases; junction bases not matched to a gene: 9. The CDR3 has 13 amino acids. CDR1 is MNHEY, CDR2 SVGAGI, per germline.

The chain uses TRBV30 and TRBJ1-3; D unresolved. CDR1 and CDR2 from the germline V gene are GTSNPN and SVGIG (reference sequence). The CDR3 loop spans 11 amino acids. V gave up 4 bases and J gave up 4 bases, with 5 bases separating them. CDR3 region: CAWMSGNTIYF. As DNA, the CDR3 is TGTGCCTGGATGTCAGGAAACACCATATATTTT.

With respect to this clone: The junction shows a germline mismatch at one end, possibly a read error. V and J are TRBV7-7 and TRBJ2-5, with 7 bases aligning to TRBD1. The CDR3 sequence is 15 residues long. Germline V gene lookup returns CDR1 SSHAT and CDR2 FNYEAQ (reference sequence). CDR3 in DNA: TGTGCTAGCAGCTTCTCCGGGACAGCAAAAGAGACCCAGTACTTC. As protein: CASSFSGTAKETQYF.

The chain joins TRBV6-1 to TRBJ2-3; 11 positions match TRBD2. The junction had 4 bases not matched to a gene; V was cut back by 2 bases and J by 6 bases. The CDR3 loop spans 15 amino acids. Germline values: CDR1 MNHNS, CDR2 SASEGT. The chain's CDR3 is CASSELAGGSDTQYF. The DNA of the CDR3 is TGTGCCAGCAGTGAACTAGCGGGGGGATCGGATACGCAGTATTTT.

This chain uses TRBV9 with TRBJ2-1; TRBD2 agrees at 10 bases. Germline V CDR1 and CDR2: SGDLS, YYNGEE. The CDR3 has 16 amino acids. V was pared by 3 bases and J by 4 bases, with 7 bases of the junction left unmatched. This CDR3 reads CASSATGLAEYNEQFF. CDR3 DNA sequence: TGTGCCAGCAGCGCGACCGGACTAGCGGAGTACAATGAGCAGTTCTTC.

This clone was found a few times. The chain carries TRBV28 and TRBJ1-6; TRBD1 matches 9 bases. The CDR3 contains 15 residues. After removal of 6 bases from V and 5 bases from J, the junction contained 5 bases not matched to a gene. Germline V gene data show CDR1 as MDHEN and CDR2 as SYDVKM. CDR3: CASSSGQGNNSPLHF. In DNA form, the CDR3 reads TGTGCCAGCAGCTCGGGACAGGGTAATAATTCACCCCTCCACTTT.

This clone was seen a few times. The junction and the germline gene differ at one end; a read error may be behind it. The chain links TRBV7-7 to TRBJ2-3; TRBD1 agrees at 7 bases. CDR1 and CDR2 (germline): SSHAT, FNYEAQ (reference sequence). The CDR3 extends over 15 amino acids. CDR3 protein: CASSSGQSGTDTQYF. DNA of the CDR3: TGTGCTAGCAGCTCGGGACAGTCCGGGACAGATACGCAGTATTTT.

The chain employs TRBV6-5 and TRBJ1-2; no definite D call. Trimming stripped 6 bases from V and 8 bases from J, with 13 bases between. The CDR3 is 12 residues long. Germline CDR1 is MNHEY and CDR2 is SVGAGI. The CDR3 is CASRDSSRGYTF. The CDR3 bases are TGTGCCAGCAGAGACTCATCTCGGGGCTACACCTTC.

This clone is a singleton in its sample. J is TRBJ2-3 and V is TRBV29-1; TRBD1 agrees at 9 bases. Germline loops: CDR1 SQVTM, CDR2 ANQGSEA. The CDR3 loop spans 14 amino acids. Unmatched junction bases numbered 7, after V lost 4 bases and J lost 5 bases. The CDR3 spells CSVGQQGAIDTQYF. The CDR3 DNA reads as TGCAGCGTTGGCCAACAGGGGGCTATAGATACGCAGTATTTT.

V gene TRBV4-1 combines with J gene TRBJ2-1; 8 nucleotides align to TRBD1. Losses at the gene ends were 4 bases for V and 10 bases for J; bases not matched to a gene: 12. CDR3 length equals 15 residues. From germline, CDR1 is MGHRA and CDR2 YSYEKL. CDR3 DNA: TGCGCCAGCAGCCCGGACAGGGCAAATAAGCCAGAGCAGTTCTTC. This encodes CASSPDRANKPEQFF.

The V call is TRBV29-1, the J call TRBJ1-2; TRBD1 agrees at 9 bases. V gave up 6 bases and J gave up 4 bases; unmatched junction bases: 6. Germline values: CDR1 SQVTM, CDR2 ANQGSEA. The CDR3 loop spans 13 amino acids. The CDR3 DNA sequence: TGCAGCGTGGGACAGGGAGTTCCCTATGGCTACACCTTC. It translates to CSVGQGVPYGYTF.

The chain uses TRBV6-6 and TRBJ1-2; 9 nucleotides line up with TRBD1. CDR1 is MNHNY, CDR2 SVGAGI, per germline (reference sequence). V dropped 5 bases and J dropped 7; count of bases not matched to a gene: 8. The CDR3 covers 14 residues. This CDR3 reads CASSQQGAFGGYTF. CDR3 DNA: TGTGCCAGCAGTCAACAGGGGGCATTTGGTGGCTACACCTTC.

V and J are TRBV2 and TRBJ1-2; D call uncertain. CDR1 and CDR2 from the germline V gene are SNHLY and FYNNEI. The CDR3 consists of 14 residues. The ends were cut back, 4 bases at V and 4 bases at J, with 13 bases in the middle. CDR3 DNA sequence: TGTGCCAGCAGTGCTGGGAGTGAGGGCTATGGCTACACCTTC. This encodes CASSAGSEGYGYTF.

This clone has more than one count but fewer than ten. The chain is built from TRBV29-1 and TRBJ1-1, with D perhaps matching TRBD1 (6 bases). Trimming pared 4 bases from V and 0 bases from J, leaving 21 bases between. Germline V CDR1 and CDR2: SQVTM, ANQGSEA. The CDR3 runs 17 residues. CDR3 protein: CSVGSSSGQSMNTEAFF. The CDR3 coding sequence is TGCAGCGTTGGGTCTAGTTCCGGACAGAGCATGAACACTGAAGCTTTCTTT.

The chain combines TRBV6-5 with TRBJ2-5, with TRBD1 as a possible D gene (6 bases). The J call is in doubt because the DNA end fits TRBJ2-7 better. CDR1 is MNHEY, CDR2 SVGAGI, per germline. This CDR3 has 16 amino acids. The CDR3 region is CASSYSRTALTYEQYF. In DNA, the CDR3 is TGTGCCAGCAGTTACTCGCGGACAGCCCTAACCTACGAGCAGTACTTC.

In this sample, this clone turned up a few times. A much larger clone sits a single nucleotide away, making a read error possible. The rearrangement uses TRBV4-2 and TRBJ1-1; no clear D gene. The germline V and J ends were trimmed by 0 bases and 4 bases, with 15 bases remaining between them. The CDR3 length is 16 residues. From germline, CDR1 is LGHNA and CDR2 YNFKEQ. The DNA for the CDR3 is TGTGCCAGCAGCCAAGACGGCCTGGGAGGATCCACTGAAGCTTTCTTT. Protein sequence: CASSQDGLGGSTEAFF.

In its sample, this clone was seen a few times. CDR3 residues: CAWSVTGNYGYTF. The CDR3 nucleotides are TGTGCCTGGAGTGTAACGGGTAACTATGGCTACACCTTC. This chain joins TRBV30 and TRBJ1-2; D call uncertain. Germline V lookup: CDR1 GTSNPN, CDR2 SVGIG (reference sequence). V lost 0 bases and J lost 1, with 6 bases in between. This CDR3 is built from 13 residues.

The chain recombines TRBV11-1 with TRBJ2-1; the D is unclear. The germline V gene has CDR1 SGHAT and CDR2 FQDESV (reference sequence). This CDR3 is built from 14 residues. V was pared by 8 bases and J by 1 base, with 12 bases between. CDR3 coding DNA: TGTGCCAGCGGAAAAGCGACTTCCTACAATGAGCAGTTCTTC. Translated, it gives CASGKATSYNEQFF.

This chain links TRBV7-2 with TRBJ2-7, with TRBD1 matching 7 bases. This CDR3 is built from 14 residues. Germline V gene data show CDR1 as SGHTA and CDR2 as FQGNSA. J was trimmed by 4 bases and V by 5 bases; bases with no gene match: 8. The CDR3 region is CASSPYRGTYEQYF. The CDR3, as DNA: TGTGCCAGCAGCCCATACAGGGGAACTTACGAGCAGTACTTC. Filled out from reference TRBV7-2 and TRBJ2-7, the complete variable domain reads GAGVSQSPSNKVTEKGKDVELRCDPISGHTALYWYRQSLGQGLEFLIYFQGNSAPDKSGLPSDRFSAERTGGSVSTLTIQRTQQEDSAVYLCASSPYRGTYEQYFGPGTRLTVT.

The V call is TRBV30, the J call TRBJ1-6; the match to TRBD1 covers 9 bases. The J segment lost 6 bases and the V segment lost 1 base, leaving 22 bases of the junction unmatched. The CDR3 contains 21 residues. Germline values: CDR1 GTSNPN, CDR2 SVGIG (reference sequence). The CDR3, as DNA: TGTGCCTGGAGTGCCATATCGTACCGGCCGCCGGGACAGGGTTTTAATTCACCCCTCCACTTT. Translating gives CAWSAISYRPPGQGFNSPLHF. The full variable domain, rest sourced from reference TRBV30 and TRBJ1-6, is SQTIHQWPATLVQPVGSPLSLECTVEGTSNPNLYWYRQAAGRGLQLLFYSVGIGQISSEVPQNLSASRPQDRQFILSSKKLLLSDSGFYLCAWSAISYRPPGQGFNSPLHFGNGTRLTVT.

The gene calls are TRBV7-2 and TRBJ1-1, with a weak D call TRBD1 (5 bases). Trimming pared 3 bases from V and 1 base from J, leaving 9 bases between. Germline V gives CDR1 SGHTA, CDR2 FQGNSA. CDR3 length: 14 amino acids. CDR3 sequence (DNA): TGTGCCAGCAGCTTCCAAACAGGGAACACTGAAGCTTTCTTT. Its translation is CASSFQTGNTEAFF.

V gene TRBV6-5 combines with J gene TRBJ2-5; TRBD1 matches at 7 bases. The trim removed 2 bases at V and 2 bases at J, leaving 2 bases unmatched. The CDR3 consists of 14 residues. From germline, CDR1 is MNHEY and CDR2 SVGAGI. The CDR3 is CASSYGTAQETQYF. DNA for the CDR3: TGTGCCAGCAGTTACGGGACAGCTCAAGAGACCCAGTACTTC.

This clone occurred a few times. The rearrangement joins TRBV20-1 to TRBJ1-4, with TRBD1 as a possible D gene (5 bases). V lost 0 bases, J lost 17 bases, and 13 bases lay in between. CDR1 is DFQATT and CDR2 is SNEGSKA in the germline V gene (reference sequence). The CDR3 has 11 residues. CDR3 nucleotides: TGCAGTGCTAGAGATCCGGGACTGACTTTTTTT. It specifies CSARDPGLTFF.

The V gene is TRBV2, the J gene TRBJ1-5; 7 nucleotides agree with TRBD1. The CDR3 runs 13 residues. CDR1 and CDR2 from the germline V gene are SNHLY and FYNNEI. Unmatched junction bases numbered 5, after V lost 8 bases and J lost 4 bases. The CDR3 protein is CASQRQGNQPQHF. The CDR3, as DNA: TGTGCCAGCCAAAGACAGGGTAATCAGCCCCAGCATTTT.